This TCR beta chain was captured in a study of T cells after yellow fever vaccination. Study-level information: Preparing low-cell-number fractions relied on SMART-Seq v4 Ultra Low Input. Study outcomes and limitations: Post-booster reappearance was seen for most primary-vaccination clones (about 95% CD4, around 88% CD8). Although most clonotypes did not, a small share appeared in both CD4 and CD8 compartments. A faster peak, day 5 versus 15, was reached by the weaker secondary response.

CDR1 MNHNS and CDR2 SASEGT come from the germline V gene. Trimming removed 8 bases from V and 7 bases from J, with 6 bases in between. The CDR3 runs 11 residues. A note on this clonotype: Its antigen is as yet unknown.

TCRdb fed the 5' RACE reads into MiXCR, producing one record per CDR3 protein. The sample has 250,000 to 400,000 distinct CDR3 sequences, over 3.5% seen once. The chain is built from TRBV6-1 and TRBJ1-6; D gene ambiguous. The sequencing here drew on PBMCs, taken 5 days after the yellow fever booster vaccination. This sequence was found in a man younger than 35 who received the YFV17D yellow fever vaccine. In DNA, the CDR3 is TGTGCCAGCGACACGAATTCACCCCTCCACTTT. Protein: CASDTNSPLHF.